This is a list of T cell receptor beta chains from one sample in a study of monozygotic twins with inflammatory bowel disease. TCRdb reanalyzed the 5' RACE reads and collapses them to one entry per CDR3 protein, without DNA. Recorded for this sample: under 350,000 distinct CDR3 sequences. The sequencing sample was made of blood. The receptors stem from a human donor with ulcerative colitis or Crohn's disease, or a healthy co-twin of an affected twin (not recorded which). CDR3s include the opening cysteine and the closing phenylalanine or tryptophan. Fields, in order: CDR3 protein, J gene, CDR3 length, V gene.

CDR3 protein: CASSPGQGNLGQPQHF; J gene: TRBJ1-5; CDR3 length: 16; V gene: TRBV2
CDR3 protein: CAWRGVSPSPLHF; J gene: TRBJ1-6; CDR3 length: 13; V gene: TRBV30
CDR3 protein: CASSVGPSYNEQFF; J gene: TRBJ2-1; CDR3 length: 14; V gene: TRBV19
CDR3 protein: CASKAGSPGELFF; J gene: TRBJ2-2; CDR3 length: 13; V gene: TRBV7-9
CDR3 protein: CASSAGTLATNEKLFF; J gene: TRBJ1-4; CDR3 length: 16; V gene: TRBV5-1
CDR3 protein: CASSLATVSEQYF; J gene: TRBJ2-7; CDR3 length: 13; V gene: TRBV12-3/TRBV12-4
CDR3 protein: CASSVSTGQPDEQFF; J gene: TRBJ2-1; CDR3 length: 15; V gene: TRBV9
CDR3 protein: CATHRDSTTYEQYF; J gene: TRBJ2-7; CDR3 length: 14; V gene: TRBV7-8
CDR3 protein: CASSLSRDKGGYTF; J gene: TRBJ1-2; CDR3 length: 14; V gene: TRBV7-8
CDR3 protein: CASSLWLDVSNTGELFF; J gene: TRBJ2-2; CDR3 length: 17; V gene: TRBV28
CDR3 protein: CASSGREGGELFF; J gene: TRBJ2-2; CDR3 length: 13; V gene: TRBV7-8
CDR3 protein: CASSFSNNEQFF; J gene: TRBJ2-1; CDR3 length: 12; V gene: TRBV12-3/TRBV12-4
CDR3 protein: CASRRVGQGALSGELFF; J gene: TRBJ2-2; CDR3 length: 17; V gene: TRBV12-3/TRBV12-4
CDR3 protein: CSAFTAGNYGYTF; J gene: TRBJ1-2; CDR3 length: 13; V gene: TRBV20-1
CDR3 protein: CASSPHLSGGNNEQFF; J gene: TRBJ2-1; CDR3 length: 16; V gene: TRBV7-7
CDR3 protein: CSGRAGNEKLFF; J gene: TRBJ1-4; CDR3 length: 12; V gene: TRBV20-1
CDR3 protein: CASSGSGLYEQYF; J gene: TRBJ2-7; CDR3 length: 13; V gene: TRBV5-1
CDR3 protein: CASSRGQGRPTINQPQHF; J gene: TRBJ1-5; CDR3 length: 18; V gene: TRBV11-1
CDR3 protein: CASSQYSGGGETQYF; J gene: TRBJ2-5; CDR3 length: 15; V gene: TRBV25-1
CDR3 protein: CASSPATVYEQYF; J gene: TRBJ2-7; CDR3 length: 13; V gene: TRBV3-1
CDR3 protein: CASSQDQKRGGDYEQFF; J gene: TRBJ2-1; CDR3 length: 17; V gene: TRBV3-1
CDR3 protein: CASSSYTGTDDEKLFF; J gene: TRBJ1-4; CDR3 length: 16; V gene: TRBV7-2
CDR3 protein: CASSFGGDRGMNTEAFF; J gene: TRBJ1-1; CDR3 length: 17; V gene: TRBV5-4
CDR3 protein: CSATRDSKNIQYF; J gene: TRBJ2-4; CDR3 length: 13; V gene: TRBV20-1
CDR3 protein: CASSVRTGELFF; J gene: TRBJ2-2; CDR3 length: 12; V gene: TRBV9
CDR3 protein: CASSTREGAEQYF; J gene: TRBJ2-7; CDR3 length: 13; V gene: TRBV9
CDR3 protein: CASIIRGNTEAFF; J gene: TRBJ1-1; CDR3 length: 13; V gene: TRBV12-3/TRBV12-4